This is a list of T cell receptor beta chains from one sample in a study of response to subunit inactivated influenza vaccine. MiXCR, applied by TCRdb to the RT-PCR reads, yields one record per CDR3 protein. The sample has a few hundred thousand distinct CDR3 sequences, 21% seen once. This sample comprised PBMCs from blood, obtained about 19 months after vaccination. The receptors derive from a man between 50 and 69 years old who received an inactivated influenza vaccine. The CDR3 runs from the conserved cysteine through the conserved F or W. Each record gives: D gene, J gene, V gene, clone size, CDR3 DNA, CDR3 protein. The D gene is left open where the match is weak. Clone size appears in some rows only: once, few, many, or a class for an expanded clone.

D gene: .
J gene: TRBJ2-7
V gene: TRBV7-8
clone size: .
CDR3 DNA: TGTGCCAGCAGCTTAATGGGGGCCTACGAGCAGTACTTC
CDR3 protein: CASSLMGAYEQYF

D gene: TRBD1
J gene: TRBJ1-2
V gene: TRBV2
clone size: .
CDR3 DNA: TGTGCCAGCAGTGAAATCGGACAGGGAGTAAGGGGCTACACCTTC
CDR3 protein: CASSEIGQGVRGYTF

D gene: .
J gene: TRBJ2-1
V gene: TRBV20-1
clone size: few
CDR3 DNA: TGCAGTGCCAGGAGCGGGTGGAGCTCCTACAATGAGCAGTTCTTC
CDR3 protein: CSARSGWSSYNEQFF

D gene: TRBD1
J gene: TRBJ1-2
V gene: TRBV13
clone size: few
CDR3 DNA: TGTGCCAGCAGCCGGGGACAGGGGGATGGCTACACCTTC
CDR3 protein: CASSRGQGDGYTF

D gene: .
J gene: TRBJ2-1
V gene: TRBV12-3/TRBV12-4
clone size: .
CDR3 DNA: TGTGCCAGCAGTTCCCTAACGTCCTACAATGAGCAGTTCTTC
CDR3 protein: CASSSLTSYNEQFF

D gene: .
J gene: TRBJ2-7
V gene: TRBV7-2
clone size: .
CDR3 DNA: TGTGCCAGCAGCCTATCCCGGGATCCCTGGGGCGAGCAGTACTTC
CDR3 protein: CASSLSRDPWGEQYF

D gene: .
J gene: TRBJ2-3
V gene: TRBV12-3/TRBV12-4
clone size: few
CDR3 DNA: TGTGCCAGCAGTTTCTTTGGGAATACGCAGTATTTT
CDR3 protein: CASSFFGNTQYF

D gene: TRBD2
J gene: TRBJ2-1
V gene: TRBV20-1
clone size: few
CDR3 DNA: TGCAGTGCTACGTTTGCGGGAGGGCCTGGTGGGTTCTTC
CDR3 protein: CSATFAGGPGGFF

D gene: TRBD1
J gene: TRBJ1-5
V gene: TRBV7-2
clone size: many
CDR3 DNA: TGTGCCAGCAGCTTAGGGGACAGGGCTGGTCAGCCCCAGCATTTT
CDR3 protein: CASSLGDRAGQPQHF

D gene: TRBD2
J gene: TRBJ2-3
V gene: TRBV4-3
clone size: many
CDR3 DNA: TGCGCCAGCAGCCAAGATTTGCGGGGGGGATCAGATACGCAGTATTTT
CDR3 protein: CASSQDLRGGSDTQYF

D gene: TRBD2
J gene: TRBJ2-5
V gene: TRBV5-1
clone size: few
CDR3 DNA: TGCGCCAGCAGCTTGCCTCGCGGGACTAGCGGGAGGGACTCGTGGTACTTC
CDR3 protein: CASSLPRGTSGRDSWYF

D gene: .
J gene: TRBJ1-1
V gene: TRBV6-5
clone size: .
CDR3 DNA: TGTGCCAGCAGTTACTCGGGGACAAACACTGAAGCTTTCTTT
CDR3 protein: CASSYSGTNTEAFF

D gene: .
J gene: TRBJ1-5
V gene: TRBV28
clone size: .
CDR3 DNA: TGTGCCAGCACCTTTACGCGATGGGGGAGCAATCAGCCCCAGCATTTT
CDR3 protein: CASTFTRWGSNQPQHF

D gene: TRBD2
J gene: TRBJ2-1
V gene: TRBV11-2
clone size: .
CDR3 DNA: TGTGCCAGCAGCCCAAACCAGGGGCTAGCGGGCATGAGGAATGAGCAGTTCTTC
CDR3 protein: CASSPNQGLAGMRNEQFF

D gene: .
J gene: TRBJ1-2
V gene: TRBV2
clone size: few
CDR3 DNA: TGTGCCAGTACAGTATTTATCGATGGCTACACCTTC
CDR3 protein: CASTVFIDGYTF

D gene: .
J gene: TRBJ1-6
V gene: TRBV12-3/TRBV12-4
clone size: many
CDR3 DNA: TGTGCCAGCCGGAGGACAGAAAGCTCCTATAATTCACCCCTCCACTTT
CDR3 protein: CASRRTESSYNSPLHF

D gene: TRBD2
J gene: TRBJ2-3
V gene: TRBV20-1
clone size: few
CDR3 DNA: TGCAGTGCTAGAGTGGTAGCGGGTCGGAGGAGCACAGATACGCAGTATTTT
CDR3 protein: CSARVVAGRRSTDTQYF

D gene: .
J gene: TRBJ2-3
V gene: TRBV20-1
clone size: .
CDR3 DNA: TGCAGTGCTACACAAGCAAACAGGGCCACAGATACGCAGTATTTT
CDR3 protein: CSATQANRATDTQYF

D gene: TRBD1
J gene: TRBJ1-1
V gene: TRBV20-1
clone size: .
CDR3 DNA: TGCAGCGGCGCGGGTCGGGACAGGGGAGGTATGAACACTGAAGCTTTCTTT
CDR3 protein: CSGAGRDRGGMNTEAFF